This T cell receptor beta chain was captured in a study of regulatory T cells in long-lasting Graves disease. Study in general: Positive TSH receptor antibodies alongside over 5 years of antithyroid drugs were what marked Graves' disease as persistent. The study's findings and limits: Study was limited to peripheral blood, excluding thyroid tissue. Among samples with persistent disease, TRBV28, TRBJ1-2 and TRBJ2-5 were favored.

The time point denotes: persistent/refractory GD, antithyroid drugs over 5 years with positive TRAb. The TCR library was made from RNA that had been extracted from PBMCs in TRIzol. Graves' disease diagnoses used American Thyroid Association guidelines. The germline gives CDR1 SEHNR, CDR2 FQNEAQ (reference sequence). CDR3 size: 16 residues. Germline trimming cut 2 bases from V and 8 bases from J; bases unmatched to any gene: 8. Sequencing libraries for TCR beta were prepared with iRepertoire HTBI primers and Arm-PCR of CDR3 regions. TCRdb itself ran the multiplex PCR reads through MiXCR, one entry per CDR3 protein. Counted here are approximately 380,000 distinct CDR3 sequences, around 20% occurring once; the ten biggest clones make up less than 25%. This clonotype was counted only a few times. Its target is unknown.

The sequenced sample was peripheral blood mononuclear cells (PBMCs), obtained when the disease was refractory, from a patient treated with antithyroid drugs. This sequence was found in a female donor with Graves disease. The V and J genes are TRBV7-9 and TRBJ1-4, with 10 positions matching TRBD1. CDR3 residues: CASSLQTGGRREKLFF. The CDR3 DNA reads as TGTGCCAGCAGCTTACAGACAGGGGGCAGGAGGGAAAAACTGTTTTTT.